This TCR beta chain was captured in a study of early T cells in non-severe SARS-CoV-2 infection. Germline CDR1 reads DFQATT; CDR2 reads SNEGSKA (reference sequence). J was trimmed by 2 bases and V by 5 bases; bases with no gene match: 5. This CDR3 is 14 amino acids long. TCRdb used MiXCR to reprocess the 5' RACE reads, holding one entry per CDR3 protein. The table shows tens of thousands of distinct CDR3 sequences, with approximately 12% occurring only once. The source was whole blood, collected at baseline. The chain uses TRBV20-1 and TRBJ2-7, with 11 nucleotides matching TRBD1. This TCR was sampled from an adult who was a healthcare worker with PCR-confirmed SARS-CoV-2 infection or an uninfected control (not recorded which). The CDR3 DNA reads as TGCAGTGCTGAAGGACAGGGGGCCGCCTACGAGCAGTACTTC. Protein product: CSAEGQGAAYEQYF.